The entry below describes one TCR beta chain. The antigen is undetermined. Only in-frame clones appear in the TCRdb table, and some are missing; sequencing was by immunoSEQ multiplex PCR. The data show 2 million to 3 million clones, approximately 94% seen once. The V gene lost 5 bases and the J gene lost 0 bases, with 9 bases spanning the gap. The CDR3 spans 14 residues. Germline assignment: CDR1 SGHRS and CDR2 YFSETQ. This entry belongs to a study of shared clonotypes between healthy human individuals. Whole-study results and caveats: Clonotype sharing among donors was thought likely to change with sequencing depth. Blood was the only sampled material, and tissue repertoires likely differ.

Sequenced input: naive CD4+ T cells from PBMCs. Subset here: CD45RA+ positively selected. This receptor was obtained from a man aged 18 to 29 in good health. Some clones in this sample may be carry-over from other donors' samples. The V call is TRBV5-1, the J call TRBJ1-3; weak D call: TRBD1 (5 bases). CDR3 nucleotide sequence: TGCGCCAGCAGATGGGGGAGCTCTGGAAACACCATATATTTT. Residues: CASRWGSSGNTIYF.